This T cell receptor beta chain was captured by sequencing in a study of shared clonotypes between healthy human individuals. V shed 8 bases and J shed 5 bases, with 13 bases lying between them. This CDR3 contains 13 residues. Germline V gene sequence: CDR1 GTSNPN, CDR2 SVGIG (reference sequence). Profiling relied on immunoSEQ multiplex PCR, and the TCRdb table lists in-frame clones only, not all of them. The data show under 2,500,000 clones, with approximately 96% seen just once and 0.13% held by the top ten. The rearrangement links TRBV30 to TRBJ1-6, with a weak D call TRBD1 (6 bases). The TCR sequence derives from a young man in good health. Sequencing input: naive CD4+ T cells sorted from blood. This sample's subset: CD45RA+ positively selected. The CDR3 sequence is CAGGGQNNSPLHF. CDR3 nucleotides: TGTGCCGGGGGGGGACAAAATAATTCACCCCTCCACTTT.